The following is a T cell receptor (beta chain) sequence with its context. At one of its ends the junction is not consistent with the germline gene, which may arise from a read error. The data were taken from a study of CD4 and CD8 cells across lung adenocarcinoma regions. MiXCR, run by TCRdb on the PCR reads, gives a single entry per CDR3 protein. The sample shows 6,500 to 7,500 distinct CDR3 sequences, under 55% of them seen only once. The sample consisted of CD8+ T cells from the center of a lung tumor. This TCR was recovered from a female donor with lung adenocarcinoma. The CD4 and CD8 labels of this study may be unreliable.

CDR3: CASGGSGGRSQDTQYF. CDR3 in DNA: TGTGCCAGCGGGGGGTCCGGGGGGCGTAGCCAAGATACCCAGTATTTC. The chain couples TRBV6-1 to TRBJ2-3, with D maybe TRBD2 (7 bases). CDR1 is MNHNS, CDR2 SASEGT, per germline. There are 16 residues in the CDR3.